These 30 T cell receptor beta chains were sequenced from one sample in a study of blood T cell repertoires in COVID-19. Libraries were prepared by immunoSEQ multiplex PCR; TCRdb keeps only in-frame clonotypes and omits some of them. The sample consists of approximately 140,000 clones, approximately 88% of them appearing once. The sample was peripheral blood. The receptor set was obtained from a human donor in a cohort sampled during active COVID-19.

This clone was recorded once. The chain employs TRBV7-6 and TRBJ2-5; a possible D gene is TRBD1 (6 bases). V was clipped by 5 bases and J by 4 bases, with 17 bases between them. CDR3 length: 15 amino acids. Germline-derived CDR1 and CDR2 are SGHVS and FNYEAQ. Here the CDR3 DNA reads TGTGCCAGCAGCCTTCTCGGGACATCCGGAGAGACCCAGTACTTC. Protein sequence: CASSLLGTSGETQYF.

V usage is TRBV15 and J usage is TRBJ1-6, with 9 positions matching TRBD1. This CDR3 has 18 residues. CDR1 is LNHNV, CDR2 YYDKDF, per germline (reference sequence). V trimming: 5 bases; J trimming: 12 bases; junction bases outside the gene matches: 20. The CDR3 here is CATSVGTGYTSEYLPLHF. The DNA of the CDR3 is TGTGCCACCAGCGTCGGGACAGGGTATACGTCGGAATATTTACCCCTCCACTTT.

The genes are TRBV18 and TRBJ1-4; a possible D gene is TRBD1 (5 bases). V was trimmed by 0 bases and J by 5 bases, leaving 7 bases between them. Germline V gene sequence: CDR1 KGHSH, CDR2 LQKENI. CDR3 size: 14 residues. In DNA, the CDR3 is TGTGCCAGCTCACCACCAGGGGTCAATGAAAAACTGTTTTTT. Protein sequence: CASSPPGVNEKLFF.

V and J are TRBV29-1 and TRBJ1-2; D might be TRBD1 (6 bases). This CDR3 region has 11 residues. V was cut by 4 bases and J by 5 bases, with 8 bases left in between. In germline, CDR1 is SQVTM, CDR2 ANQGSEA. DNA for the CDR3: TGCAGCGTTGCAGGGGCGTATGGCTACACCTTC. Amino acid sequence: CSVAGAYGYTF. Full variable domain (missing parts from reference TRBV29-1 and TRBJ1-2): SAVISQKPSRDICQRGTSLTIQCQVDSQVTMMFWYRQQPGQSLTLIATANQGSEATYESGFVIDKFPISRPNLTFSTLTVSNMSPEDSSIYLCSVAGAYGYTFGSGTRLTVV.

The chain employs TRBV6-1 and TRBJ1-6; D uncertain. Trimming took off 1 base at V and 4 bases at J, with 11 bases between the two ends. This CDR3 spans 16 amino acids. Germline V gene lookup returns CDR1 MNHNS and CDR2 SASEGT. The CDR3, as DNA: TGTGCCAGCAGTGAAGTCGGAGGCTTTTATAATTCACCCCTCCACTTT. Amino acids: CASSEVGGFYNSPLHF.

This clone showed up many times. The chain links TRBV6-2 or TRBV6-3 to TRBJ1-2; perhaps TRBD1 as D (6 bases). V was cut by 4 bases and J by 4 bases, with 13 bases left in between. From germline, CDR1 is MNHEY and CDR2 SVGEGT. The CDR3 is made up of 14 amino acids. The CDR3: CASSSLLDSYGYTF. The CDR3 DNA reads TGTGCCAGCAGTTCCCTCTTGGACAGCTATGGCTACACCTTC.

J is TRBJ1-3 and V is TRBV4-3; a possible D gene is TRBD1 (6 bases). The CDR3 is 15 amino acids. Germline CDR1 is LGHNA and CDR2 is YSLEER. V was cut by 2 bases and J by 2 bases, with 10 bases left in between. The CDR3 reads CASSQQTGPGNTIYF. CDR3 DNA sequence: TGCGCCAGCAGCCAACAGACAGGACCTGGAAACACCATATATTTT.

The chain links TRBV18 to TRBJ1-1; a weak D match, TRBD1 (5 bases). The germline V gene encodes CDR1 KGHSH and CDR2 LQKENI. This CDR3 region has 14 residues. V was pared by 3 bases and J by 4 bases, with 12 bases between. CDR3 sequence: CASSPRGRGTEAFF. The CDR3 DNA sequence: TGTGCCAGCTCACCCCGGGGGAGGGGCACTGAAGCTTTCTTT.

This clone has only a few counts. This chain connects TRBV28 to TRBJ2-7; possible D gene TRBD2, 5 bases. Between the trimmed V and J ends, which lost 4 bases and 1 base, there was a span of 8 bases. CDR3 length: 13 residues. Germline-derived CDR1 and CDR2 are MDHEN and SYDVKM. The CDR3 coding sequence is TGTGCCAGCAGTTCGGGATCTTCCTACGAGCAGTACTTC. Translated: CASSSGSSYEQYF.

DNA for the CDR3: TGCGCCAGCAGCCAAGTTAAAGGACAATACCATGGCTACACCTTC. This gives the protein CASSQVKGQYHGYTF. V and J are TRBV4-1 and TRBJ1-2; possible D gene TRBD1, 5 bases. CDR3 size: 15 residues. The germline CDR1 and CDR2 sequences are MGHRA and YSYEKL. Trimming took 1 base from V and 6 from J, leaving 15 bases between them.

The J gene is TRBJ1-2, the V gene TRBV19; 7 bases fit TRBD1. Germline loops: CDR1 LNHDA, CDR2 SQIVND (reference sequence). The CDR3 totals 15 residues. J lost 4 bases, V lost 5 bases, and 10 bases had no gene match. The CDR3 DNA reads TGTGCCAGTAGTGCTGGACAGGCCGCCTCCTATGGCTACACCTTC. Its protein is CASSAGQAASYGYTF.

CDR3 bases: TGTGCCAGCAGTGGGGACAGCTATGGAAACACCATATATTTT. This sequence encodes CASSGDSYGNTIYF. V and J are TRBV9 and TRBJ1-3; 7 nucleotides agree with TRBD1. J gave up 3 bases and V 5 bases, and 5 bases lay outside the gene matches. Germline CDR1 SGDLS, CDR2 YYNGEE. The CDR3 spans 14 residues.

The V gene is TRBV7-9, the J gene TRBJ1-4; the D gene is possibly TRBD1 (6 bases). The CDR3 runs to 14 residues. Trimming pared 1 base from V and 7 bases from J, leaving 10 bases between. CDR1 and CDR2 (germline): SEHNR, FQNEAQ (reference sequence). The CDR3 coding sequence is TGTGCCAGCAGCTTAGGACAGGCTGGTGAAAAACTGTTTTTT. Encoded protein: CASSLGQAGEKLFF.

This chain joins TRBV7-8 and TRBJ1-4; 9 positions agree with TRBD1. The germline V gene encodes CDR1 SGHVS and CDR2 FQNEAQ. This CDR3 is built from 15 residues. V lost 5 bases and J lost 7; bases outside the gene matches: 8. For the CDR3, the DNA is TGTGCCAGCAGCCTCTACGGGACAGGGCGTGAAAAACTGTTTTTT. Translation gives CASSLYGTGREKLFF.

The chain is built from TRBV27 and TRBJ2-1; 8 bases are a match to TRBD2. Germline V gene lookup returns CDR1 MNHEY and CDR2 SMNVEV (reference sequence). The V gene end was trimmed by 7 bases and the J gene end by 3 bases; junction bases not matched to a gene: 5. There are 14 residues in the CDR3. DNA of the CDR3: TGTGCCAGCATCCCAACTAGCGGCTACAATGAGCAGTTCTTC. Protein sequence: CASIPTSGYNEQFF.

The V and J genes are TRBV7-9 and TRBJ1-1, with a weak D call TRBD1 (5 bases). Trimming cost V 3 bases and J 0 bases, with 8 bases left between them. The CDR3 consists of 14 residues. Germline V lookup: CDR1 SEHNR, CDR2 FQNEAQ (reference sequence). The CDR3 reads CASSFQGLNTEAFF. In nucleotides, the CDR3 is TGTGCCAGCAGCTTCCAGGGTCTGAACACTGAAGCTTTCTTT.

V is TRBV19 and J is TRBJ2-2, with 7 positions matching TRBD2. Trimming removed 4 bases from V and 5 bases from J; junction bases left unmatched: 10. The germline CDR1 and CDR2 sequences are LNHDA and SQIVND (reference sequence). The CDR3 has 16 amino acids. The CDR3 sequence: CASSTLGTTRTGELFF. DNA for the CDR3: TGTGCCAGTAGTACCCTAGGGACTACCCGAACCGGGGAGCTGTTTTTT.

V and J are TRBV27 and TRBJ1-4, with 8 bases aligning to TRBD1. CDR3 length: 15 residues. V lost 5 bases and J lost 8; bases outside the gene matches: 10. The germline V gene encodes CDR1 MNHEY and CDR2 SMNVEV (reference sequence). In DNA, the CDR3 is TGTGCCAGCAGTCCCCTGACAGGGGTTAAAGAAAAACTGTTTTTT. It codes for CASSPLTGVKEKLFF.

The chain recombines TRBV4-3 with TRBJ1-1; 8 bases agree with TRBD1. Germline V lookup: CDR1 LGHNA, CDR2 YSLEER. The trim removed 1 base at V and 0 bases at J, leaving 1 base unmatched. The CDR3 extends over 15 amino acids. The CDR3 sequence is CASSQGQGLNTEAFF. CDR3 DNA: TGCGCCAGCAGCCAAGGACAGGGGCTGAACACTGAAGCTTTCTTT.

As DNA, the CDR3 is TGTGCCAGCAGCGTATTGGGGACAAGCGGGGGGGCGACCGGGGAGCTGTTTTTT. Amino acids: CASSVLGTSGGATGELFF. V and J are TRBV7-2 and TRBJ2-2, with 10 bases identical to TRBD2. The trim removed 5 bases at V and 5 bases at J, leaving 14 bases unmatched. This CDR3 has 18 residues. Per germline, CDR1 SGHTA and CDR2 FQGNSA.

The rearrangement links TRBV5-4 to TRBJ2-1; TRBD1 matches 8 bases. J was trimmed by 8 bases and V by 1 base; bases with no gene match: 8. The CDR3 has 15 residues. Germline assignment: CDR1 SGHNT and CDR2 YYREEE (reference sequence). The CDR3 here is CASSLPGGDIHEQFF. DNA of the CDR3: TGTGCCAGCAGCTTGCCAGGGGGCGATATCCATGAGCAGTTCTTC.

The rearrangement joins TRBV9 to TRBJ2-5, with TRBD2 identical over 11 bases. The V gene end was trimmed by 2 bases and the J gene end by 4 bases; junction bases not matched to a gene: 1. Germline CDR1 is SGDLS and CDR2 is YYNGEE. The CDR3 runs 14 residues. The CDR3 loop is CASSVSGGVETQYF. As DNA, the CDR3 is TGTGCCAGCAGCGTTAGCGGGGGGGTAGAGACCCAGTACTTC.

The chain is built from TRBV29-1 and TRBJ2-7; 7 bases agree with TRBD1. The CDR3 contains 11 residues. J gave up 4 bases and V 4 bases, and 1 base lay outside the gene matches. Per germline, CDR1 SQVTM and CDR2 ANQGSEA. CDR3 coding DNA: TGCAGCGTTGCCAGGGGGTACGAGCAGTACTTC. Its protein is CSVARGYEQYF.

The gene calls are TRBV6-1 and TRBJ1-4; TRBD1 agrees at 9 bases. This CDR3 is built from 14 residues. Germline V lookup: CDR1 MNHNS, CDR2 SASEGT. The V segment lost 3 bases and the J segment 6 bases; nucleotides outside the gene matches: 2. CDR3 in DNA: TGTGCCAGCAGTGATGGACAGGGGTATGAAAAACTGTTTTTT. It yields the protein CASSDGQGYEKLFF.

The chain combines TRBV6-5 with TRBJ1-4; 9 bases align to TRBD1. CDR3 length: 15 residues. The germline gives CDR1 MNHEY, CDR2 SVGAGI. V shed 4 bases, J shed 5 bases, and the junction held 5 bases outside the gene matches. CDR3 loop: CASSSVGTGNEKLFF. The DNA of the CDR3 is TGTGCCAGCAGTTCGGTGGGGACAGGGAATGAAAAACTGTTTTTT.

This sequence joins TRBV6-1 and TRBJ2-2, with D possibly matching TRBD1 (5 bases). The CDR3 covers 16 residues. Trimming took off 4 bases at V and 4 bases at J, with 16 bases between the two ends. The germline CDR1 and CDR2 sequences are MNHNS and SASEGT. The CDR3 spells CASSVRGRLATGELFF. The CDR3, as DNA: TGTGCCAGCAGTGTAAGGGGCCGCCTGGCCACCGGGGAGCTGTTTTTT.

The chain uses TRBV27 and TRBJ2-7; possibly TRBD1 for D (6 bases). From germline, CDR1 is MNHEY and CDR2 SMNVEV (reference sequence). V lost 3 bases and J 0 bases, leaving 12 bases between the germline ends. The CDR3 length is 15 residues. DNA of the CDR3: TGTGCCAGCAGTTTCTGGGGGCGGAACTCCTACGAGCAGTACTTC. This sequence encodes CASSFWGRNSYEQYF.

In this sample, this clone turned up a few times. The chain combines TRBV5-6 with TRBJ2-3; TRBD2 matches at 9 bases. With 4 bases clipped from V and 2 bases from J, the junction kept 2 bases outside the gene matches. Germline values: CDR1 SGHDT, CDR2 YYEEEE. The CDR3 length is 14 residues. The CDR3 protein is CASSAGGDTDTQYF. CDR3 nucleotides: TGTGCCAGCAGCGCGGGGGGGGACACAGATACGCAGTATTTT.

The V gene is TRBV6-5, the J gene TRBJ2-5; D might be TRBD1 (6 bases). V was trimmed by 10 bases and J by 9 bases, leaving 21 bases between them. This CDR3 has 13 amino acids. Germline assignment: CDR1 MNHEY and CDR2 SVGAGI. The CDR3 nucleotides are TGTGCCATCAAGAGTACAGGGATGTTGGCCCAGTACTTC. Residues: CAIKSTGMLAQYF.

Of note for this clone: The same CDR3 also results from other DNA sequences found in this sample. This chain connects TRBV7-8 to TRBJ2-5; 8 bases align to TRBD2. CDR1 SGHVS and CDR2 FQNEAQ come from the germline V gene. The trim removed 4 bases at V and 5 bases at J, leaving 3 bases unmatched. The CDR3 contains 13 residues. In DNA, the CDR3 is TGTGCCAGCAGCTCGGGGGGGCGTGAGACCCAGTACTTC. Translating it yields CASSSGGRETQYF.